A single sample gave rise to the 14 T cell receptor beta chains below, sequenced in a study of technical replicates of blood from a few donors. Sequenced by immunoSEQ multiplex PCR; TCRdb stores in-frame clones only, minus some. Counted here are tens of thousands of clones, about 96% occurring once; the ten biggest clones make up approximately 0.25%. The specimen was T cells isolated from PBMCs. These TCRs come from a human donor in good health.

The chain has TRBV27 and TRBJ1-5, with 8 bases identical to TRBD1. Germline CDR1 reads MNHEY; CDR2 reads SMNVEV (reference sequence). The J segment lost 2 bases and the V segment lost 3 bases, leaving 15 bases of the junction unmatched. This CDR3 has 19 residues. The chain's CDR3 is CASSFLPKAGTGRNQPQHF. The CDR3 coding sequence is TGTGCCAGCAGTTTCCTCCCTAAAGCAGGGACAGGCCGCAATCAGCCCCAGCATTTT.

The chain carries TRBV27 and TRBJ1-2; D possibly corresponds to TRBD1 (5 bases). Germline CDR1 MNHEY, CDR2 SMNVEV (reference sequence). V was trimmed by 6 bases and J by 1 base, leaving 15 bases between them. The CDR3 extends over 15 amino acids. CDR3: CASSPSVGGNYGYTF. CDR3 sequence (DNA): TGTGCCAGCAGCCCCTCGGTGGGGGGTAACTATGGCTACACCTTC.

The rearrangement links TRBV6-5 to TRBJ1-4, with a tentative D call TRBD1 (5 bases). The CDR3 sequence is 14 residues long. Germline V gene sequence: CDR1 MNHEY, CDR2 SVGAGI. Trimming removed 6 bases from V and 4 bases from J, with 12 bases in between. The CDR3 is CASRARDYNEKLFF. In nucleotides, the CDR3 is TGTGCCAGCAGGGCCCGGGACTATAATGAAAAACTGTTTTTT.

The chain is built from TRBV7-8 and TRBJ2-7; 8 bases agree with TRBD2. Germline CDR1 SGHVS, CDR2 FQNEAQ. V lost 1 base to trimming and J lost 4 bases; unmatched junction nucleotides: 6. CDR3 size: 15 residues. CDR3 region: CASSLGLLAGYEQYF. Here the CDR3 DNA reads TGTGCCAGCAGCTTAGGGTTATTAGCGGGATACGAGCAGTACTTC. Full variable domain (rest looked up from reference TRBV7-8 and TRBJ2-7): GAGVSQSPRYKVAKRGQDVALRCDPISGHVSLFWYQQALGQGPEFLTYFQNEAQLDKSGLPSDRFFAERPEGSVSTLKIQRTQQEDSAVYLCASSLGLLAGYEQYFGPGTRLTVT.

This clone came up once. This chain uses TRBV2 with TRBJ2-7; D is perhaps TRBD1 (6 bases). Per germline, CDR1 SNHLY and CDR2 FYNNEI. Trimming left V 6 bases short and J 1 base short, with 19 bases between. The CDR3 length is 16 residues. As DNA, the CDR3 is TGTGCCAGCAGGTCACAGGGCTTAATTAGGTCCTACGAGCAGTACTTC. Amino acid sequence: CASRSQGLIRSYEQYF.

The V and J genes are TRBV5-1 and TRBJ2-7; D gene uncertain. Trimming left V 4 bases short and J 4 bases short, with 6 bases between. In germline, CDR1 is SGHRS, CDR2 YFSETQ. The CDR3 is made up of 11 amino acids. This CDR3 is CASSDSYEQYF. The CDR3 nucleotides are TGCGCCAGCAGCGACTCTTACGAGCAGTACTTC.

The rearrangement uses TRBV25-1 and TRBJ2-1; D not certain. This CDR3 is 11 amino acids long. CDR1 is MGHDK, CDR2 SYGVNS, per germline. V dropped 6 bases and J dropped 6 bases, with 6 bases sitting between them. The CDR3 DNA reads TGTGCCAGCAGCTCTTTCAATGAGCAGTTCTTC. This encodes CASSSFNEQFF.

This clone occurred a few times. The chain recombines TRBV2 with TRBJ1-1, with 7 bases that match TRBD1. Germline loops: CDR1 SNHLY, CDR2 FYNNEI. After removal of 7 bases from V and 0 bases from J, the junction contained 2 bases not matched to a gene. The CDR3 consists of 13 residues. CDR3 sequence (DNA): TGTGCCAGCATAACAGGGGTGAACACTGAAGCTTTCTTT. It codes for CASITGVNTEAFF. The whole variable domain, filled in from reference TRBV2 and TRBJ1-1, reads EPEVTQTPSHQVTQMGQEVILRCVPISNHLYFYWYRQILGQKVEFLVSFYNNEISEKSEIFDDQFSVERPDGSNFTLKIRSTKLEDSAMYFCASITGVNTEAFFGQGTRLTVV.

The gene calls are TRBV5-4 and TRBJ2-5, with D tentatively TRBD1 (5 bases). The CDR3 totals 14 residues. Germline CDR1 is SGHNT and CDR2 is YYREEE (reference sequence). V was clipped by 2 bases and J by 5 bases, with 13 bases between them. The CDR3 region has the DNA TGTGCCAGCAGCTTAGGATCGTCAGGGGAGACCCAGTACTTC. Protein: CASSLGSSGETQYF. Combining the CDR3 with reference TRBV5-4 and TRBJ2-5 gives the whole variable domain ETGVTQSPTHLIKTRGQQVTLRCSSQSGHNTVSWYQQALGQGPQFIFQYYREEENGRGNFPPRFSGLQFPNYSSELNVNALELDDSALYLCASSLGSSGETQYFGPGTRLLVL.

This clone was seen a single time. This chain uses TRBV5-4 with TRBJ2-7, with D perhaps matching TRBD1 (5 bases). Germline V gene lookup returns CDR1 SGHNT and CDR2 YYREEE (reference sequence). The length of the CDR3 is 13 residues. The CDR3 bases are TGTGCTTCCAGCCTGGGGCCACCGGACGAGCAGTACTTC. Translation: CASSLGPPDEQYF. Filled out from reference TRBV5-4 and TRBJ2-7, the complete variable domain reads ETGVTQSPTHLIKTRGQQVTLRCSSQSGHNTVSWYQQALGQGPQFIFQYYREEENGRGNFPPRFSGLQFPNYSSELNVNALELDDSALYLCASSLGPPDEQYFGPGTRLTVT.

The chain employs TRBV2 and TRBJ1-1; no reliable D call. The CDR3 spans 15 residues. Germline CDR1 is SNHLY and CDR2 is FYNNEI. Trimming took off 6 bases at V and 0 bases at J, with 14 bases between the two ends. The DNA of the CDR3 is TGTGCCAGCAGCGCCCTAGGTACTTTGAACACTGAAGCTTTCTTT. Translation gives CASSALGTLNTEAFF.

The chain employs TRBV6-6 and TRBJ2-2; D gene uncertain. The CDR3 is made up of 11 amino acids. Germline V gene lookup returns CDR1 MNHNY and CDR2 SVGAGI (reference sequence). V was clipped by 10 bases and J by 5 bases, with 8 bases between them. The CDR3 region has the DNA TGTGCCACCACTAAGACCGGGGAGCTGTTTTTT. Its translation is CATTKTGELFF.

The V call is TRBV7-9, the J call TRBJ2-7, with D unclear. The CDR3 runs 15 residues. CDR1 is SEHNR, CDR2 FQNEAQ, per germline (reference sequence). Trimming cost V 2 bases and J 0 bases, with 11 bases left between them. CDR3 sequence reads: CASSLRGGSSYEQYF. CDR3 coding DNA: TGTGCCAGCAGCTTACGCGGCGGCAGCTCCTACGAGCAGTACTTC.

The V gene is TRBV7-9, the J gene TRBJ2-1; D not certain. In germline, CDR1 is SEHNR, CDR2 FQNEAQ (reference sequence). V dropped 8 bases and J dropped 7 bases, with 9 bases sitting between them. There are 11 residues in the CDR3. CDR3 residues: CASVTGNEQFF. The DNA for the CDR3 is TGTGCCAGCGTGACCGGGAATGAGCAGTTCTTC.